This T cell receptor beta chain was observed in a study of blood T cell repertoires in COVID-19. Across the whole study: Material from acute and convalescent COVID-19 was sourced from the United States, Italy and Spain. Sample material is recorded as cDNA or gDNA derived from T cells, B-cell-depleted T cells, or PBMCs.

TCRdb's table, derived via immunoSEQ multiplex PCR, lists solely in-frame clones and lacks some. The table shows fewer than 350,000 clones, with roughly nine tenths occurring only once. Seattle-derived patients entered the study during active infection and were followed longitudinally. Looked up from germline, CDR1 is MNHEY and CDR2 is SMNVEV (reference sequence). The CDR3 has 14 residues. Trimming stripped 8 bases from V and 8 bases from J, with 16 bases between. The source material was peripheral blood. The chain uses TRBV27 and TRBJ1-6, with a tentative D call TRBD1 (5 bases). The receptor comes from a woman aged 25 to 39 with COVID-19, enrolled during active disease. CDR3: CASGGDGPYSPLHF. CDR3 nucleotide sequence: TGTGCCAGCGGGGGGGACGGCCCTTATTCACCCCTCCACTTT.